The 20 T cell receptor beta chains below all came from one sample that was sequenced in a study of preoperative IRX-2 immunotherapy in early breast cancer. Sequencing was performed with immunoSEQ multiplex PCR; in TCRdb, only in-frame clones are kept and a portion is missing. The sample consists of about 28,000 clones, 70% to 85% of them appearing once. Stated treatment: preoperative locoregional IRX-2 cytokine immunotherapy. The sample was gathered from a patient treated with IRX-2 immunotherapy. The source of these receptors is a human donor with breast cancer.

The rearrangement uses TRBV5-1 and TRBJ1-6, with 9 nucleotides matching TRBD1. CDR3 length: 15 residues. Germline assignment: CDR1 SGHRS and CDR2 YFSETQ. The V gene end was trimmed by 4 bases and the J gene end by 6 bases; junction bases not matched to a gene: 5. This chain's CDR3 is CASSGGQGINSPLHF. DNA for the CDR3: TGCGCCAGCAGCGGCGGACAGGGGATTAATTCACCCCTCCACTTT.

This chain links TRBV11-3 with TRBJ2-5; 12 bases are a match to TRBD1. From germline, CDR1 is SGHNT and CDR2 YENEEA. This CDR3 has 18 amino acids. Trimming took 5 bases from V and 4 from J; bases not matched to a gene: 14. The chain's CDR3 is CASSSSSTGTGGPETQYF. The CDR3 nucleotides read TGTGCCAGCAGCAGCAGCTCCACCGGGACAGGGGGCCCAGAGACCCAGTACTTC.

This chain links TRBV6-8 with TRBJ2-5; 7 bases match TRBD2. V lost 0 bases, J lost 1 base, and 5 bases stayed unmatched. The CDR3 has 16 amino acids. Germline lookup yields CDR1 MNHGY and CDR2 SAAAGT. The CDR3 region is CASSYSPSGLQETQYF. Here the CDR3 DNA reads TGTGCCAGCAGTTACTCGCCTAGCGGACTCCAAGAGACCCAGTACTTC.

The chain is built from TRBV7-7 and TRBJ2-7, with 10 bases matching TRBD1. The CDR3 is made up of 15 amino acids. CDR1 and CDR2 (germline): SSHAT, FNYEAQ (reference sequence). The junction had 6 bases not matched to a gene; V was cut back by 5 bases and J by 2 bases. CDR3 amino acids: CASSAKGQGAYEQYF. CDR3 DNA sequence: TGTGCCAGCAGCGCGAAAGGACAGGGGGCCTACGAGCAGTACTTC.

V is TRBV6-8 and J is TRBJ2-2, with TRBD2 matching 13 bases. With V trimmed by 6 bases and J by 4 bases, 8 bases remained unmatched. Germline V lookup: CDR1 MNHGY, CDR2 SAAAGT. There are 17 residues in the CDR3. CDR3 coding DNA: TGTGCCAGCAGCCCCCGGACTAGCGGGAGTTCCACCGGGGAGCTGTTTTTT. This codes for CASSPRTSGSSTGELFF.

The genes are TRBV11-3 and TRBJ1-2; maybe TRBD1 (6 bases). Germline V CDR1 and CDR2: SGHNT, YENEEA. The length of the CDR3 is 16 residues. Trimming removed 5 bases from V and 5 bases from J, with 21 bases in between. The CDR3 spells CASSQNRGPSRYGYTF. The DNA for the CDR3 is TGTGCCAGCAGCCAAAACCGGGGGCCGAGCCGATATGGCTACACCTTC.

This chain links TRBV5-1 with TRBJ2-4; TRBD2 matches at 7 bases. This CDR3 comprises 15 residues. J gave up 1 base and V 4 bases, and 5 bases lay outside the gene matches. Per germline, CDR1 SGHRS and CDR2 YFSETQ. The CDR3 region is CASSAAGGAKNIQYF. The DNA for the CDR3 is TGCGCCAGCAGCGCGGCCGGGGGGGCCAAAAACATTCAGTACTTC.

V usage is TRBV11-3 and J usage is TRBJ1-4; D ambiguous. The germline V gene encodes CDR1 SGHNT and CDR2 YENEEA. Trimming left V 3 bases short and J 4 bases short, with 12 bases between. This CDR3 contains 15 residues. The CDR3: CASSLEVRGNEKLFF. The CDR3 nucleotides are TGTGCCAGCAGCTTGGAGGTGCGGGGTAATGAAAAACTGTTTTTT.

The chain carries TRBV28 and TRBJ2-1, with TRBD2 matching over 9 bases. V lost 6 bases, J lost 3 bases, and 3 bases stayed unmatched. This CDR3 has 14 amino acids. The germline gives CDR1 MDHEN, CDR2 SYDVKM. The CDR3 here is CASRVAGDYNEQFF. The CDR3 DNA follows: TGTGCCAGCAGAGTAGCGGGAGACTACAATGAGCAGTTCTTC. Complete variable domain (other parts from reference TRBV28 and TRBJ2-1): DVKVTQSSRYLVKRTGEKVFLECVQDMDHENMFWYRQDPGLGLRLIYFSYDVKMKEKGDIPEGYSVSREKKERFSLILESASTNQTSMYLCASRVAGDYNEQFFGPGTRLTVL.

The chain recombines TRBV6-8 with TRBJ2-7; 9 bases are a match to TRBD2. With 2 bases clipped from V and 4 bases from J, the junction kept 15 bases outside the gene matches. Germline V CDR1 and CDR2: MNHGY, SAAAGT. The CDR3 runs 18 residues. The CDR3 sequence is CASSYTPGKAGGRYEQYF. The CDR3 nucleotides are TGTGCCAGCAGTTACACCCCTGGGAAAGCGGGAGGTCGGTACGAGCAGTACTTC.

The chain employs TRBV7-7 and TRBJ1-2, with D perhaps matching TRBD1 (6 bases). Germline loops: CDR1 SSHAT, CDR2 FNYEAQ (reference sequence). V lost 3 bases and J lost 5, with 13 bases in between. This CDR3 has 14 amino acids. This chain's CDR3 is CASSLVGGKYGYTF. CDR3 DNA: TGTGCCAGCAGCTTGGTGGGGGGCAAGTATGGCTACACCTTC.

The rearrangement links TRBV6-8 to TRBJ2-5, with 14 bases identical to TRBD2. V shed 10 bases and J 1 base; nucleotides not matched to a gene: 11. The CDR3 is 17 amino acids. Germline V gene lookup returns CDR1 MNHGY and CDR2 SAAAGT. The DNA for the CDR3 is TGTGCCACCGCCGGGACTAGCGGGGGCCTGCCCCAAGAGACCCAGTACTTC. This gives the protein CATAGTSGGLPQETQYF.

The chain links TRBV9 to TRBJ2-7; perhaps TRBD2 as D (6 bases). The ends were cut back, 4 bases at V and 3 bases at J, with 8 bases in the middle. Germline loops: CDR1 SGDLS, CDR2 YYNGEE. The CDR3 spans 12 residues. CDR3 sequence reads: CASSPGGYEQYF. The CDR3 region has the DNA TGTGCCAGCAGCCCCGGGGGCTACGAGCAGTACTTC.

This clone was counted between two and nine times. The chain links TRBV11-3 to TRBJ1-3; 7 bases agree with TRBD1. V was clipped by 5 bases and J by 3 bases; unmatched bases: 16. The CDR3 spans 18 residues. Germline assignment: CDR1 SGHNT and CDR2 YENEEA. The CDR3 sequence is CASSKGRQGGNFGNTIYF. As DNA, the CDR3 is TGTGCCAGCAGCAAAGGTAGACAGGGTGGAAACTTTGGAAACACCATATATTTT.

The chain joins TRBV5-1 to TRBJ1-1; 8 bases are shared with TRBD1. The germline CDR1 and CDR2 sequences are SGHRS and YFSETQ. V lost 4 bases, J lost 9 bases, and 17 bases stayed unmatched. The CDR3 is 16 residues long. This CDR3 reads CASSERDRGAAPKAFF. For the CDR3, the DNA is TGCGCCAGCAGCGAACGCGACAGGGGAGCCGCACCCAAAGCTTTCTTT.

This chain links TRBV28 with TRBJ2-6; D call uncertain. Germline V gene sequence: CDR1 MDHEN, CDR2 SYDVKM. The CDR3 totals 15 residues. Between the trimmed V and J ends, which lost 6 bases and 4 bases, there was a span of 13 bases. The CDR3 DNA reads as TGTGCCAGCAGCCGCGCCTCGGCCGGGGCCAACGTCCTGACTTTC. It is translated as CASSRASAGANVLTF. The whole variable domain, filled in from reference TRBV28 and TRBJ2-6, reads DVKVTQSSRYLVKRTGEKVFLECVQDMDHENMFWYRQDPGLGLRLIYFSYDVKMKEKGDIPEGYSVSREKKERFSLILESASTNQTSMYLCASSRASAGANVLTFGAGSRLTVL.

V and J are TRBV6-8 and TRBJ1-4; D unresolved. Trimming left V 6 bases short and J 0 bases short, with 8 bases between. The CDR3 length is 14 residues. Germline V gives CDR1 MNHGY, CDR2 SAAAGT. In nucleotides, the CDR3 is TGTGCCAGCAGACCTACATCAACTAATGAAAAACTGTTTTTT. Translating gives CASRPTSTNEKLFF.

The rearrangement links TRBV19 to TRBJ2-2, with 10 bases identical to TRBD2. V lost 7 bases, J lost 3 bases, and 2 bases stayed unmatched. CDR3 length equals 14 residues. Germline assignment: CDR1 LNHDA and CDR2 SQIVND (reference sequence). The CDR3 DNA sequence: TGTGCCAGTAAGAGCGGGAGGGACACCGGGGAGCTGTTTTTT. Translation gives CASKSGRDTGELFF.

The V call is TRBV30, the J call TRBJ1-6, with D possibly matching TRBD1 (5 bases). Trimming pared 5 bases from V and 7 bases from J, leaving 9 bases between. The CDR3 loop spans 12 amino acids. Germline V gives CDR1 GTSNPN, CDR2 SVGIG (reference sequence). The CDR3 loop is CAWDSWNSPLHF. The DNA of the CDR3 is TGTGCCTGGGACAGTTGGAATTCACCCCTCCACTTT.

The V gene is TRBV5-1, the J gene TRBJ2-7, with 12 nucleotides matching TRBD1. The CDR3 runs to 14 residues. V trimming: 4 bases; J trimming: 7 bases; junction bases outside the gene matches: 6. The germline CDR1 and CDR2 sequences are SGHRS and YFSETQ. The CDR3 protein is CASSPGTGGGEQYF. CDR3 bases: TGCGCCAGCAGCCCAGGGACAGGGGGCGGAGAGCAGTACTTC. Drawing the rest from reference TRBV5-1 and TRBJ2-7, the complete variable domain is KAGVTQTPRYLIKTRGQQVTLSCSPISGHRSVSWYQQTPGQGLQFLFEYFSETQRNKGNFPGRFSGRQFSNSRSEMNVSTLELGDSALYLCASSPGTGGGEQYFGPGTRLTVT.